A selection of T cell receptor beta chains follows, all from one sample in a study of T cell responses to AZD1222 COVID-19 vaccine. Generated by immunoSEQ multiplex PCR, the TCRdb table keeps only in-frame clones and is missing some. The sample carries roughly 100,000 clones, over 80% recorded once. The material was peripheral blood, obtained on day 0 of AZD1222 vaccination. The receptors derive from an adult in good health. Both conserved end residues are part of each CDR3. D genes are given only for firm matches. Clone size, where shown, is once, few, many, or a class for clones that have expanded.

j_gene: TRBJ2-3; v_gene: TRBV6-1; d_gene: TRBD1; abundance: -; CDR3nt: TGTGCCAGCAGTCAAGGACAGGGTCTGAGTACAGATACGCAGTATTTT; CDR3aa: CASSQGQGLSTDTQYF
j_gene: TRBJ1-2; v_gene: TRBV7-9; d_gene: -; abundance: -; CDR3nt: TGTGCCAGCAGCTTAGAAGGGAGTAACGGCTATGGCTACACCTTC; CDR3aa: CASSLEGSNGYGYTF
j_gene: TRBJ1-2; v_gene: TRBV6-5; d_gene: -; abundance: -; CDR3nt: TGTGCCAGCAGTTTAAAAATTTCCCATGGCTACACCTTC; CDR3aa: CASSLKISHGYTF
j_gene: TRBJ2-3; v_gene: TRBV14; d_gene: TRBD2; abundance: -; CDR3nt: TGTGCCAGCAGCCAAGATCGGGCGTCTAGCGGGGTGCTTGATACGCAGTATTTT; CDR3aa: CASSQDRASSGVLDTQYF
j_gene: TRBJ1-2; v_gene: TRBV27; d_gene: -; abundance: -; CDR3nt: TGTGCCAGCAGACACATACAAGGTGGAGAGGGCTACACCTTC; CDR3aa: CASRHIQGGEGYTF
j_gene: TRBJ1-2; v_gene: TRBV30; d_gene: TRBD1; abundance: few; CDR3nt: TGTGCCTGGAGTGCTCTAGGGGGCGGCTATGGCTACACCTTC; CDR3aa: CAWSALGGGYGYTF
j_gene: TRBJ1-2; v_gene: TRBV5-1; d_gene: -; abundance: few; CDR3nt: TGCGCCAGCAGCTTCGGGCAGGGTAACTATGGCTACACCTTC; CDR3aa: CASSFGQGNYGYTF
j_gene: TRBJ2-3; v_gene: TRBV2; d_gene: -; abundance: -; CDR3nt: TGTGCCGGGAGGCAAGGGCTAGCGCGAGTAAGCACAGATACGCAGTATTTT; CDR3aa: CAGRQGLARVSTDTQYF
j_gene: TRBJ2-3; v_gene: TRBV7-3; d_gene: TRBD2; abundance: -; CDR3nt: TGTGCCAGCAGCTTAAAGGCGCTAGCGGGGCCCACAGATACGCAGTATTTT; CDR3aa: CASSLKALAGPTDTQYF
j_gene: TRBJ1-1; v_gene: TRBV7-2; d_gene: -; abundance: -; CDR3nt: TGTGCCAGCAGCTTGGGGGTGTTAGGCACTGAAGCTTTCTTT; CDR3aa: CASSLGVLGTEAFF
j_gene: TRBJ2-1; v_gene: TRBV7-9; d_gene: TRBD2; abundance: once; CDR3nt: TGTGCCAGCAGCTTCCAACTAGCGGTCGAGCAGTTCTTC; CDR3aa: CASSFQLAVEQFF
j_gene: TRBJ2-5; v_gene: TRBV5-4; d_gene: TRBD2; abundance: -; CDR3nt: TGTGCCAGCAACCCCGGGAGGGAAGAGACCCAGTACTTC; CDR3aa: CASNPGREETQYF
j_gene: TRBJ1-1; v_gene: TRBV12-3/TRBV12-4; d_gene: -; abundance: -; CDR3nt: TGTGCCAAATCGGCTGGGTTGAACACTGAAGCTTTCTTT; CDR3aa: CAKSAGLNTEAFF
j_gene: TRBJ2-7; v_gene: TRBV27; d_gene: TRBD1; abundance: once; CDR3nt: TGTGCCAGCAGGCGGGACAGGGGGCCCTACGAGCAGTACTTC; CDR3aa: CASRRDRGPYEQYF
j_gene: TRBJ1-5; v_gene: TRBV12-1; d_gene: -; abundance: -; CDR3nt: TGTGCCAGCAGTCCAAGGGAATCTAGCAATCAGCCCCAGCATTTT; CDR3aa: CASSPRESSNQPQHF
j_gene: TRBJ1-4; v_gene: TRBV4-3; d_gene: TRBD1; abundance: few; CDR3nt: TGCGCCAGCAGCCAAGAGGAGGGACAGGGAAAACTGTTTTTT; CDR3aa: CASSQEEGQGKLFF
j_gene: TRBJ1-1; v_gene: TRBV29-1; d_gene: -; abundance: -; CDR3nt: TGCAGCGTCAAGATCAGGGCGGCCACTGAAGCTTTCTTT; CDR3aa: CSVKIRAATEAFF
j_gene: TRBJ1-5; v_gene: TRBV16; d_gene: -; abundance: -; CDR3nt: TGTGCCAGCAGCGCGGGCGGATATAGCAATCAGCCCCAGCATTTT; CDR3aa: CASSAGGYSNQPQHF
j_gene: TRBJ2-1; v_gene: TRBV19; d_gene: -; abundance: -; CDR3nt: TGTGCCAGTAGTATTGGAATCTACAATGAGCAGTTCTTC; CDR3aa: CASSIGIYNEQFF
j_gene: TRBJ2-7; v_gene: TRBV6-5; d_gene: -; abundance: -; CDR3nt: TGTGCCAGCAGTTACCCTGGGGCGGGTTCCTACGAGCAGTACTTC; CDR3aa: CASSYPGAGSYEQYF
j_gene: TRBJ1-1; v_gene: TRBV7-9; d_gene: -; abundance: -; CDR3nt: TGTGCCAGCAGCCTTATCGGAATGAACACTGAAGCTTTCTTT; CDR3aa: CASSLIGMNTEAFF
j_gene: TRBJ2-3; v_gene: TRBV27; d_gene: -; abundance: -; CDR3nt: TGTGCCAGCAGTTTGAGGCACACAGATACGCAGTATTTT; CDR3aa: CASSLRHTDTQYF
j_gene: TRBJ2-3; v_gene: TRBV4-3; d_gene: -; abundance: -; CDR3nt: TGCGCCAGCAGCCAAGAGGCGGGACTCCCCGGGGATGCGGATACGCAGTATTTT; CDR3aa: CASSQEAGLPGDADTQYF
j_gene: TRBJ2-7; v_gene: TRBV6-2/TRBV6-3; d_gene: TRBD1; abundance: -; CDR3nt: TGTGCCAGCAGTTACTCGATCGGGACCGGGACAGGGAACTACGAGCAGTACTTC; CDR3aa: CASSYSIGTGTGNYEQYF
j_gene: TRBJ1-2; v_gene: TRBV7-2; d_gene: -; abundance: -; CDR3nt: TGTGCCAGCAGCTTAAGTCCGGGGTTCGACTATGGCTACACCTTC; CDR3aa: CASSLSPGFDYGYTF
j_gene: TRBJ1-1; v_gene: TRBV6-2/TRBV6-3; d_gene: -; abundance: -; CDR3nt: TGTGCCAGCAGTTACTCGATGCGGACACAGAACACTGAAGCTTTCTTT; CDR3aa: CASSYSMRTQNTEAFF
j_gene: TRBJ2-7; v_gene: TRBV7-6; d_gene: -; abundance: -; CDR3nt: TGTGCCAGCAGCTTAGGACAGCCCTACGAGCAGTACTTC; CDR3aa: CASSLGQPYEQYF
j_gene: TRBJ2-3; v_gene: TRBV7-2; d_gene: -; abundance: -; CDR3nt: TGTGCCAGCAGCTTAGTTTCGACTAGGACAGATACGCAGTATTTT; CDR3aa: CASSLVSTRTDTQYF
j_gene: TRBJ2-7; v_gene: TRBV11-2; d_gene: -; abundance: -; CDR3nt: TGTGCCAGCAACTCACAGGGACTTGTCCCCTACGAGCAGTACTTC; CDR3aa: CASNSQGLVPYEQYF
j_gene: TRBJ2-3; v_gene: TRBV6-2/TRBV6-3; d_gene: TRBD2; abundance: -; CDR3nt: TGTGCCAGCAGTTACTACGACTGGACTAGCGGGAGTCCAGATACGCAGTATTTT; CDR3aa: CASSYYDWTSGSPDTQYF
j_gene: TRBJ2-5; v_gene: TRBV19; d_gene: -; abundance: -; CDR3nt: TGTGCCAGTAGTTTACGGAGGGGAGGAGAGACCCAGTACTTC; CDR3aa: CASSLRRGGETQYF
j_gene: TRBJ1-2; v_gene: TRBV28; d_gene: -; abundance: -; CDR3nt: TGTGCCAGCAGTATCCAACTCTATGGCTACACCTTC; CDR3aa: CASSIQLYGYTF
j_gene: TRBJ2-5; v_gene: TRBV28; d_gene: -; abundance: once; CDR3nt: TGTGCCAGCAGTCAGGGGTTGATCGAGACCCAGTACTTC; CDR3aa: CASSQGLIETQYF
j_gene: TRBJ2-2; v_gene: TRBV5-1; d_gene: TRBD2; abundance: -; CDR3nt: TGCGCCAGCAGCTTGCTAGCGGACAACACCGGGGAGCTGTTTTTT; CDR3aa: CASSLLADNTGELFF
j_gene: TRBJ2-7; v_gene: TRBV5-5; d_gene: TRBD1; abundance: -; CDR3nt: TGTGCCAGCAGCTTGGGCCTAAGGGGGACAGCTGAGCAGTACTTC; CDR3aa: CASSLGLRGTAEQYF
j_gene: TRBJ1-2; v_gene: TRBV29-1; d_gene: -; abundance: -; CDR3nt: TGCAGCGTTGAAGATCTGTGGACAGCAGGAAGCTACACCTTC; CDR3aa: CSVEDLWTAGSYTF
j_gene: TRBJ1-2; v_gene: TRBV12-3/TRBV12-4; d_gene: -; abundance: -; CDR3nt: TGTGCCAGCACCAACCGACTTGGCTATGGCTACACCTTC; CDR3aa: CASTNRLGYGYTF
j_gene: TRBJ1-4; v_gene: TRBV7-9; d_gene: -; abundance: -; CDR3nt: TGTGCCAGCAGCCTAGCCCGGGTGGCTAATGAAAAACTGTTTTTT; CDR3aa: CASSLARVANEKLFF
j_gene: TRBJ1-2; v_gene: TRBV5-3; d_gene: -; abundance: -; CDR3nt: TGTGCCAGAAGCTTGGTACAGGAGAGCTATGGCTACACCTTC; CDR3aa: CARSLVQESYGYTF
j_gene: TRBJ1-3; v_gene: TRBV6-5; d_gene: -; abundance: -; CDR3nt: TGTGCCAGCAGTTGGACAGTCTCTGGAAACACCATATATTTT; CDR3aa: CASSWTVSGNTIYF
j_gene: TRBJ1-1; v_gene: TRBV19; d_gene: TRBD1; abundance: once; CDR3nt: TGTGCCAGTAGTCCCCAGGGACAGCTGAACACTGAAGCTTTCTTT; CDR3aa: CASSPQGQLNTEAFF
j_gene: TRBJ2-1; v_gene: TRBV27; d_gene: TRBD2; abundance: -; CDR3nt: TGTGCCAGCAGAACAAGTAGGACTAGAATACAATATGAGCAGTTCTTC; CDR3aa: CASRTSRTRIQYEQFF
j_gene: TRBJ1-1; v_gene: TRBV12-3/TRBV12-4; d_gene: -; abundance: once; CDR3nt: TGTGCCAGCAGTTTTCAGGTGAACACTGAAGCTTTCTTT; CDR3aa: CASSFQVNTEAFF
j_gene: TRBJ2-2; v_gene: TRBV29-1; d_gene: TRBD1; abundance: -; CDR3nt: TGCAGCGTGAGGACAGGGGCGAACACCGGGGAGCTGTTTTTT; CDR3aa: CSVRTGANTGELFF
j_gene: TRBJ1-5; v_gene: TRBV6-5; d_gene: TRBD1; abundance: -; CDR3nt: TGTGCCAGCATTAGGGGGCCCTCACAGCCCCAGCATTTT; CDR3aa: CASIRGPSQPQHF
j_gene: TRBJ2-1; v_gene: TRBV4-3; d_gene: -; abundance: -; CDR3nt: TGCGCCAGCAGCCAAGGTGGGGTTGTAGGCACCTACAATGAGCAGTTCTTC; CDR3aa: CASSQGGVVGTYNEQFF
j_gene: TRBJ2-1; v_gene: TRBV11-2; d_gene: TRBD2; abundance: -; CDR3nt: TGTGCCAGCAGCTTAGCTGGACTAGCGGGTTACAATGAGCAGTTCTTC; CDR3aa: CASSLAGLAGYNEQFF
j_gene: TRBJ2-1; v_gene: TRBV14; d_gene: TRBD2; abundance: few; CDR3nt: TGTGCCAGCAGCCTCTTGGGACTAGCGGGAGGTGGAGGGCAGTTCTTC; CDR3aa: CASSLLGLAGGGGQFF
j_gene: TRBJ2-1; v_gene: TRBV4-3; d_gene: -; abundance: -; CDR3nt: TGCGCCAGCAGCCAAGAAGAGGGGGAGCGAGCCATTAATGAGCAGTTCTTC; CDR3aa: CASSQEEGERAINEQFF
j_gene: TRBJ1-1; v_gene: TRBV29-1; d_gene: TRBD1; abundance: -; CDR3nt: TGCAGCGTTGTAAAGCCAGGGGGAACTGAAGCTTTCTTT; CDR3aa: CSVVKPGGTEAFF
j_gene: TRBJ2-7; v_gene: TRBV29-1; d_gene: -; abundance: -; CDR3nt: TGCAGCGTTCGTCCAGGGGATGGAAACGAGCAGTACTTC; CDR3aa: CSVRPGDGNEQYF
j_gene: TRBJ1-2; v_gene: TRBV14; d_gene: -; abundance: -; CDR3nt: TGTGCCAGCAGTCGTGACGGGTCCTATGGCTACACCTTC; CDR3aa: CASSRDGSYGYTF